One sample yielded the 30 T cell receptor beta chains listed below, sequenced in a study of OX40 agonist ivuxolimab in advanced cancers. Repertoires were generated with immunoSEQ multiplex PCR, while TCRdb's copy carries only in-frame clones and drops some. The table lists around 85,000 clones, about 90% of them singletons. The sequences come from CD4+ or CD8+ T cells sorted from blood, collected in a trial of the OX40 agonist ivuxolimab. These receptors all come from an adult with an advanced solid tumor such as melanoma, head and neck, liver or kidney cancer.

The rearrangement uses TRBV6-1 and TRBJ1-1; D is undetermined. With 8 bases removed from V and 5 bases from J, the gap between germline ends came to 21 bases. Germline V gene data show CDR1 as MNHNS and CDR2 as SASEGT. CDR3 size: 15 residues. CDR3 in amino acids: CASPMDPGLVTEAFF. The CDR3 DNA reads as TGTGCCAGCCCGATGGATCCGGGGTTGGTAACTGAAGCTTTCTTT.

This clone was observed a handful of times. The gene calls are TRBV9 and TRBJ1-2, with 8 nucleotides matching TRBD1. With 3 bases clipped from V and 3 bases from J, the junction kept 7 bases outside the gene matches. This CDR3 contains 15 residues. In germline, CDR1 is SGDLS, CDR2 YYNGEE. The CDR3 reads CASSDGQGSYYGYTF. The CDR3 coding sequence is TGTGCCAGCAGCGACGGACAGGGTAGTTACTATGGCTACACCTTC. The whole variable domain, remainder taken from reference TRBV9 and TRBJ1-2, is DSGVTQTPKHLITATGQRVTLRCSPRSGDLSVYWYQQSLDQGLQFLIQYYNGEERAKGNILERFSAQQFPDLHSELNLSSLELGDSALYFCASSDGQGSYYGYTFGSGTRLTVV.

The chain couples TRBV5-3 to TRBJ2-3; 7 bases match TRBD2. TRBV5-3 is identified as an open reading frame with a role that is uncertain. Unmatched junction bases numbered 10, after V lost 4 bases and J lost 2 bases. The CDR3 runs to 16 residues. CDR3 residues: CARSPNRLADTDTQYF. The CDR3, as DNA: TGTGCCAGAAGCCCTAATCGCCTAGCGGACACAGATACGCAGTATTTT.

The chain couples TRBV5-4 to TRBJ2-3; D gene unclear. The CDR3 is made up of 14 amino acids. From germline, CDR1 is SGHNT and CDR2 YYREEE (reference sequence). Trimming shortened V by 4 bases and J by 4 bases, and 13 bases separated the two germline ends. As DNA, the CDR3 is TGTGCCAGCAGCATTGGCGCTCTCCCAGATACGCAGTATTTT. Its translation is CASSIGALPDTQYF.

V is TRBV6-5 and J is TRBJ2-1, with a possible D match to TRBD2 (5 bases). Between the trimmed V and J ends, which lost 5 bases and 3 bases, there was a span of 14 bases. The CDR3 length is 15 residues. Germline-derived CDR1 and CDR2 are MNHEY and SVGAGI. CDR3 in DNA: TGTGCCAGCAGTACCAGCTTCCGGGGCTACAATGAGCAGTTCTTC. Its translation: CASSTSFRGYNEQFF.

Points on this clone: Sequence at one end of the junction differs from germline and may be a read error. J is TRBJ2-2 and V is TRBV27; D remains unclear. The CDR3 contains 16 residues. Germline V gene data show CDR1 as MNHEY and CDR2 as SMNVEV (reference sequence). CDR3 residues: CASSLQVLANTEELFF. The CDR3 nucleotides are TGTGCCAGCAGTTTACAGGTCCTTGCGAACACCGAGGAGCTGTTTTTT.

The rearrangement links TRBV15 to TRBJ1-1; 10 nucleotides align to TRBD1. Germline-derived CDR1 and CDR2 are LNHNV and YYDKDF (reference sequence). V gave up 3 bases and J gave up 1 base; unmatched junction bases: 2. This CDR3 has 15 residues. CDR3 residues: CATSSGDRGNTEAFF. CDR3 in DNA: TGTGCCACCAGCAGTGGGGACAGGGGGAACACTGAAGCTTTCTTT.

The rearrangement uses TRBV29-1 and TRBJ1-2, with D possibly TRBD1 on 5 matching bases. The CDR3 totals 13 residues. Trimming stripped 4 bases from V and 0 bases from J, with 9 bases between. CDR1 is SQVTM and CDR2 is ANQGSEA in the germline V gene. DNA for the CDR3: TGCAGCGTTGTTCAGGGATCTAACTATGGCTACACCTTC. This codes for CSVVQGSNYGYTF.

V and J are TRBV2 and TRBJ1-1; 7 bases agree with TRBD1. Germline loops: CDR1 SNHLY, CDR2 FYNNEI. The CDR3 spans 15 residues. Trimming at V came to 6 bases and at J to 5 bases, leaving 12 bases not matched to a gene. The CDR3 DNA sequence: TGTGCCAGCAGGTACAGGGGTGAGAGAATTACTGAAGCTTTCTTT. Its protein product is CASRYRGERITEAFF. The whole variable domain, filled in from reference TRBV2 and TRBJ1-1, reads EPEVTQTPSHQVTQMGQEVILRCVPISNHLYFYWYRQILGQKVEFLVSFYNNEISEKSEIFDDQFSVERPDGSNFTLKIRSTKLEDSAMYFCASRYRGERITEAFFGQGTRLTVV.

This chain connects TRBV6-5 to TRBJ2-1; unclear D gene. CDR3 length: 14 residues. Trimming stripped 1 base from V and 4 bases from J, with 8 bases between. In germline, CDR1 is MNHEY, CDR2 SVGAGI. The CDR3 coding sequence is TGTGCCAGCAGTTACTTATCGGGTTACAATGAGCAGTTCTTC. Translating it yields CASSYLSGYNEQFF.

This chain joins TRBV6-1 and TRBJ2-5; 12 positions match TRBD2. The J segment lost 4 bases and the V segment lost 2 bases, leaving 5 bases of the junction unmatched. The CDR3 has 16 amino acids. CDR1 is MNHNS and CDR2 is SASEGT in the germline V gene. CDR3 sequence reads: CASSEHLGLAGETQYF. The CDR3 DNA reads as TGTGCCAGCAGTGAACATCTGGGACTAGCGGGAGAGACCCAGTACTTC.

In its sample, this clone was seen once. The J gene is TRBJ1-5, the V gene TRBV4-1; TRBD1 aligns across 9 bases. Germline CDR1 is MGHRA and CDR2 is YSYEKL. V gave up 3 bases and J gave up 11 bases; unmatched junction bases: 17. The CDR3 has 17 residues. CDR3 sequence (DNA): TGCGCCAGCAGCCAGCCAGCCGGGACAGGGAGGGGTGGGGCCCAGCATTTT. Translating it yields CASSQPAGTGRGGAQHF.

The chain has TRBV9 and TRBJ2-1; D is ambiguous. Trimming left V 0 bases short and J 7 bases short, with 5 bases between. The CDR3 extends over 12 amino acids. Germline lookup yields CDR1 SGDLS and CDR2 YYNGEE. The CDR3 reads CASSVGSNEQFF. The CDR3 DNA reads TGTGCCAGCAGCGTAGGGAGTAATGAGCAGTTCTTC.

The rearrangement uses TRBV19 and TRBJ1-5; TRBD1 might be the D (5 bases). The V end was cut by 0 bases, the J end by 2 bases, with 17 bases between. This CDR3 comprises 18 residues. CDR1 and CDR2 (germline): LNHDA, SQIVND (reference sequence). This CDR3 reads CASSIDPGREVGNQPQHF. The DNA for the CDR3 is TGTGCCAGTAGTATAGATCCAGGGCGGGAGGTCGGCAATCAGCCCCAGCATTTT.

The chain couples TRBV6-5 to TRBJ1-2, with D perhaps matching TRBD1 (5 bases). The CDR3 runs 12 residues. V was cut by 9 bases and J by 4 bases, with 12 bases left in between. CDR1 is MNHEY and CDR2 is SVGAGI in the germline V gene. The DNA of the CDR3 is TGTGCCAGTCTCGACGGGACCTATGGCTACACCTTC. Amino acid sequence: CASLDGTYGYTF.

The chain recombines TRBV6-5 with TRBJ2-1; D uncertain. The CDR3 spans 15 residues. Trimming removed 0 bases from V and 6 bases from J, with 12 bases in between. The germline CDR1 and CDR2 sequences are MNHEY and SVGAGI. Here the CDR3 DNA reads TGTGCCAGCAGTTACTCATCTTGGTGGGGCAATGAGCAGTTCTTC. Encoded protein: CASSYSSWWGNEQFF.

The chain combines TRBV28 with TRBJ1-5; TRBD1 matches 9 bases. The CDR3 is 16 amino acids. V lost 5 bases and J lost 7; bases outside the gene matches: 12. Germline V gene data show CDR1 as MDHEN and CDR2 as SYDVKM. This chain's CDR3 is CASSTPPGQGRQPQHF. CDR3 sequence (DNA): TGTGCCAGCAGTACCCCCCCGGGACAGGGACGACAGCCCCAGCATTTT. The variable domain in full, completed from reference TRBV28 and TRBJ1-5, reads DVKVTQSSRYLVKRTGEKVFLECVQDMDHENMFWYRQDPGLGLRLIYFSYDVKMKEKGDIPEGYSVSREKKERFSLILESASTNQTSMYLCASSTPPGQGRQPQHFGDGTRLSIL.

The genes are TRBV27 and TRBJ1-6; D call uncertain. From germline, CDR1 is MNHEY and CDR2 SMNVEV (reference sequence). The ends were cut back, 3 bases at V and 9 bases at J, with 9 bases in the middle. The CDR3 runs 13 residues. The chain's CDR3 is CASSFGRSSPLHF. The CDR3 DNA is TGTGCCAGCAGTTTTGGCAGGAGTTCACCCCTCCACTTT.

This clone was seen only a few times. This chain's CDR3 is CASRSQGTQYF. CDR3 DNA sequence: TGTGCCAGCAGGTCACAGGGTACGCAGTATTTT. This rearrangement joins TRBV27 to TRBJ2-3; a weak D match, TRBD1 (6 bases). The germline gives CDR1 MNHEY, CDR2 SMNVEV (reference sequence). The CDR3 sequence is 11 residues long. The ends were cut back, 6 bases at V and 8 bases at J, with 9 bases in the middle.

The chain combines TRBV28 with TRBJ1-2, with D unclear. With 7 bases removed from V and 3 bases from J, the gap between germline ends came to 6 bases. Germline V lookup: CDR1 MDHEN, CDR2 SYDVKM. The CDR3 extends over 11 amino acids. In DNA form, the CDR3 reads TGTGCCAGCACCCGACACTATGGCTACACCTTC. The encoded protein is CASTRHYGYTF.

This chain uses TRBV9 with TRBJ2-1; a possible D gene is TRBD1 (5 bases). Deletions cut 0 bases from V and 1 base from J, with 8 bases between. This CDR3 is built from 15 residues. CDR1 is SGDLS and CDR2 is YYNGEE in the germline V gene. The CDR3 DNA reads TGTGCCAGCAGCGTAGAAGGGGTATCCTACAATGAGCAGTTCTTC. Amino acids: CASSVEGVSYNEQFF. Complete variable domain (other parts from reference TRBV9 and TRBJ2-1): DSGVTQTPKHLITATGQRVTLRCSPRSGDLSVYWYQQSLDQGLQFLIQYYNGEERAKGNILERFSAQQFPDLHSELNLSSLELGDSALYFCASSVEGVSYNEQFFGPGTRLTVL.

The CDR3 DNA reads as TGTGCCTGGAACACTAAATACAGGCATAATGAAAAACTGTTTTTT. Protein product: CAWNTKYRHNEKLFF. This sequence joins TRBV30 and TRBJ1-4; D possibly corresponds to TRBD1 (5 bases). V shed 4 bases and J shed 4 bases, with 16 bases lying between them. The germline V gene encodes CDR1 GTSNPN and CDR2 SVGIG (reference sequence). This CDR3 is 15 amino acids long.

The chain combines TRBV29-1 with TRBJ2-7, with 9 bases identical to TRBD1. CDR1 and CDR2 (germline): SQVTM, ANQGSEA. This CDR3 region has 13 residues. J lost 6 bases, V lost 1 base, and 4 bases had no gene match. This CDR3 reads CSVEGGTGREQYF. CDR3 sequence (DNA): TGCAGCGTTGAAGGCGGGACAGGGCGCGAGCAGTACTTC.

The chain employs TRBV30 and TRBJ1-5; TRBD1 is a possible D gene (5 bases). Germline CDR1 and CDR2: GTSNPN and SVGIG (reference sequence). V dropped 4 bases and J dropped 3 bases, with 13 bases sitting between them. The CDR3 is 14 amino acids. Written as DNA, the CDR3 is TGTGCCTGGAACTTAGGGGCCCACAATCAGCCCCAGCATTTT. Protein product: CAWNLGAHNQPQHF.

This chain uses TRBV28 with TRBJ2-4; D gene unclear. V lost 5 bases and J 2 bases, leaving 10 bases between the germline ends. CDR1 is MDHEN and CDR2 is SYDVKM in the germline V gene. There are 14 residues in the CDR3. The CDR3 DNA is TGTGCCAGCAGTACCATGGGGTCCAAAAACATTCAGTACTTC. It specifies CASSTMGSKNIQYF. Full variable domain (missing parts from reference TRBV28 and TRBJ2-4): DVKVTQSSRYLVKRTGEKVFLECVQDMDHENMFWYRQDPGLGLRLIYFSYDVKMKEKGDIPEGYSVSREKKERFSLILESASTNQTSMYLCASSTMGSKNIQYFGAGTRLSVL.

This clone was found a few times. This rearrangement joins TRBV30 to TRBJ1-5; 8 bases match TRBD1. The CDR3 loop spans 14 amino acids. The germline gives CDR1 GTSNPN, CDR2 SVGIG (reference sequence). V trimming: 2 bases; J trimming: 6 bases; junction bases outside the gene matches: 6. The DNA of the CDR3 is TGTGCCTGGAGTATCGGACAGGGAGGTCAGCCCCAGCATTTT. Protein sequence: CAWSIGQGGQPQHF.

The gene calls are TRBV7-3 and TRBJ2-5, with D unclear. Germline lookup yields CDR1 SGHTA and CDR2 FQGTGA. V was shortened by 5 bases and J by 3 bases, with 19 bases between the two germline ends. CDR3 length equals 16 residues. DNA for the CDR3: TGTGCCAGCAGCCCCCTCGGGCAGCCCTCAAAAGAGACCCAGTACTTC. The encoded protein is CASSPLGQPSKETQYF.

V gene TRBV28 combines with J gene TRBJ1-2; tentatively, D is TRBD1 (5 bases). This CDR3 comprises 13 residues. The germline gives CDR1 MDHEN, CDR2 SYDVKM. The ends were cut back, 3 bases at V and 8 bases at J, with 13 bases in the middle. CDR3 residues: CASSFRGDGGYTF. CDR3 in DNA: TGTGCCAGCAGTTTTAGAGGGGATGGAGGCTACACCTTC.

In DNA, the CDR3 is TGTGCCAGCAGTGAGGGAGGGTATCAGCCCCAGCATTTT. Translation gives CASSEGGYQPQHF. V gene TRBV6-6 combines with J gene TRBJ1-5; D gene ambiguous. The CDR3 is made up of 13 amino acids. V lost 5 bases and J 5 bases, leaving 10 bases between the germline ends. The V gene's germline CDR1 is MNHNY and CDR2 SVGAGI (reference sequence).

The chain couples TRBV4-3 to TRBJ2-1; 8 bases are a match to TRBD2. Germline V gives CDR1 LGHNA, CDR2 YSLEER. V shed 3 bases and J 3 bases; nucleotides not matched to a gene: 10. The CDR3 spans 17 residues. The CDR3 region has the DNA TGCGCCAGCAGCCATGGCGCGGGGGGCGGTGGCTACAATGAGCAGTTCTTC. As protein: CASSHGAGGGGYNEQFF.